This T cell receptor beta chain was sequenced for a study of T cells in Graves' hyperthyroidism and ophthalmopathy. From RNA transcripts, TCR beta CDR3 regions were amplified. TCR CDR3 underwent first-round RT-PCR with the HTBI primer set. Via MiXCR, TCRdb re-called the multiplex PCR reads, giving one row per CDR3 protein. The sample consists of 490,000 or so distinct CDR3 sequences, about 16% of them appearing once. Only a few counts were recorded for this clonotype. The CDR3 spans 15 residues. Germline CDR1 reads MDHEN; CDR2 reads SYDVKM. Trimming pared 3 bases from V and 0 bases from J, leaving 10 bases between.

The sequenced material came from blood. The receptor was isolated from a woman aged 30 to 39 with Graves' ophthalmopathy. The gene calls are TRBV28 and TRBJ2-3; D not certain. The DNA of the CDR3 is TGTGCCAGCAGTTTGGTTTCGGAGAGCACAGATACGCAGTATTTT. It encodes CASSLVSESTDTQYF.